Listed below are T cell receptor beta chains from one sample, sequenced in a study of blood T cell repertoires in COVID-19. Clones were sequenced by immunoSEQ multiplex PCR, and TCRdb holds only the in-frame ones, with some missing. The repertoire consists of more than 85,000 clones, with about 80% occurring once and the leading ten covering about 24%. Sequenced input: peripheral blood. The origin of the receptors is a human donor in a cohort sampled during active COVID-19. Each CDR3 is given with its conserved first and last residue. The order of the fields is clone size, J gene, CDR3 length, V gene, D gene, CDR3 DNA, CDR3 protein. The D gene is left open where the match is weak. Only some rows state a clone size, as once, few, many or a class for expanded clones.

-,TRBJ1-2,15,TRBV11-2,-,TGTGCCAGCAGCTTAGTTTATCCAGCTAACTATGGCTACACCTTC,CASSLVYPANYGYTF
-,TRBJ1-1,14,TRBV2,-,TGTGCCAGCAGTGCGGACGGGGTAGGCACTGAAGCTTTCTTT,CASSADGVGTEAFF
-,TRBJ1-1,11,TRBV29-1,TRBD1,TGCAGCGCTTACGACAGGGGAGAAGCTTTCTTT,CSAYDRGEAFF
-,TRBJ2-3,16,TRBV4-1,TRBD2,TGCGCCAGCAGCCAAGGGACTAGCGGCAGCACAGATACGCAGTATTTT,CASSQGTSGSTDTQYF
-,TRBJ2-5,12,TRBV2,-,TGTGCCAGCAGGGCCTACCAAGAGACCCAGTACTTC,CASRAYQETQYF
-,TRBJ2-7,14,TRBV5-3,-,TGTGCCAGAAGCGGGGGACACTTCCATTACGAGCAGTACTTC,CARSGGHFHYEQYF
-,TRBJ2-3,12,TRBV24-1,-,TGTGCCACCAGTGACGTACTTGATACGCAGTATTTT,CATSDVLDTQYF
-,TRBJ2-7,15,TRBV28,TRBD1,TGTGCCAGCAGTTTGAGGGGACAGGGGGCTCGAGAGCAGTACTTC,CASSLRGQGAREQYF
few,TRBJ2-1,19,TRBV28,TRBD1,TGTGCCAGCAGTTCTACCCACGGACAGGTCCTGCCCCTAATACATGAGCAGTTCTTC,CASSSTHGQVLPLIHEQFF
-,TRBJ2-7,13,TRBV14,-,TGTGCCAGCAGCCCCAACCCCCGGTTCGAGCAGTACTTC,CASSPNPRFEQYF
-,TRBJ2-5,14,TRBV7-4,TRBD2,TGTGCCAGCAGCTTCAAAGCGGGGTGGGAGACCCAGTACTTC,CASSFKAGWETQYF
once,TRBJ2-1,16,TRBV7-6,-,TGTGCCAGCAGCCCCCAAGGAGCCTTGTCCTACAATGAGCAGTTCTTC,CASSPQGALSYNEQFF
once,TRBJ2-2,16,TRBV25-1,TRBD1,TGTGCCAGCAGAACCCCGGGACAGGGGAACACCGGGGAGCTGTTTTTT,CASRTPGQGNTGELFF
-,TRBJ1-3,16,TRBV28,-,TGTGCCAGCACCCCCACGGGAGGGCAGGATGGAAACACCATATATTTT,CASTPTGGQDGNTIYF
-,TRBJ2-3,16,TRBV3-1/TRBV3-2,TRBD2,TGTGCCAGCAGCCAAGGACTAGCGGGACCCACAGATACGCAGTATTTT,CASSQGLAGPTDTQYF
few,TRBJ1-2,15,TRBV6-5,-,TGTGCCAGCAGTTACTTGGCAGGGAATAACTATGGCTACACCTTC,CASSYLAGNNYGYTF
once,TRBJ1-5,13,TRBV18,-,TGTGCCAGCTCCCAGGGTTTGGGTCAGCCCCAGCATTTT,CASSQGLGQPQHF
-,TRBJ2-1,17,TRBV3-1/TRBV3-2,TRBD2,TGTGCCAGCAGCCAATTTTGGATGGGGACTAGCCGCAATGAGCAGTTCTTC,CASSQFWMGTSRNEQFF
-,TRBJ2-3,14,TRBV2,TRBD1,TGTGCCAGCAGTCCGGACAGGGCGTCAGATACGCAGTATTTT,CASSPDRASDTQYF
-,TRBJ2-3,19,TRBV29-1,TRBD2,TGCAGCCCCGGTGGTCCCGGACTAGCGGGAGGCGAGTTCAGCGGTACGCAGTATTTT,CSPGGPGLAGGEFSGTQYF
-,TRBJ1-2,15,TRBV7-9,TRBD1,TGTGCCAGCAGCATATCTGGACAGGGGGCGAATGGCTACACCTTC,CASSISGQGANGYTF
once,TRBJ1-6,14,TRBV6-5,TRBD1,TGTGCCAGCAGTTACCGGCAGGGGGGCTCACCCCTCCACTTT,CASSYRQGGSPLHF
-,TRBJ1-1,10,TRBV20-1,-,TGCAGTGCTGGCATTACTGAAGCTTTCTTT,CSAGITEAFF
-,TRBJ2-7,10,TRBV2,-,TGTGCCAGCGCTAATTACGAGCAGTACTTC,CASANYEQYF
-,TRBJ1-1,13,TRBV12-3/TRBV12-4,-,TGTGCCAGCAGTTTCCAGGCGAACACTGAAGCTTTCTTT,CASSFQANTEAFF
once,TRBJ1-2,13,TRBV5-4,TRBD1,TGTGCCAGCAGCCAGACAGGGGACTATGGCTACACCTTC,CASSQTGDYGYTF